Detailed here is one TCR beta chain. This entry belongs to a study of T cell changes during pregnancy in multiple sclerosis. The protocol was immunoSEQ multiplex PCR, while the TCRdb copy is restricted to in-frame clones and leaves out a portion. The sample has 55,000 to 85,000 clones, 94% seen once. The CDR3 runs 14 residues. Germline V gives CDR1 SGDLS, CDR2 YYNGEE. The V end lost 0 bases, the J end lost 7 bases, and 10 bases lay between the germline ends. The TCR originated in a female donor with multiple sclerosis, enrolled in a pregnancy study. The chain combines TRBV9 with TRBJ2-2; maybe TRBD2 (6 bases). Sequencing used peripheral blood, obtained in the third trimester of pregnancy. In DNA, the CDR3 is TGTGCCAGCAGCGTAGGTTGGGGAGGCGGGGAGCTGTTTTTT. It yields the protein CASSVGWGGGELFF.